These 4 T cell receptor beta chains share one sample of origin, sequenced in a study of CD8 T cells in Susac syndrome. About 0.5 to 1 ug RNA was reverse transcribed with random hexamers. TCRdb re-analysed the immunoSEQ multiplex PCR reads in MiXCR, keeping a single row per CDR3 protein. The sample lists more than 100,000 distinct CDR3 sequences, around 75% occurring once. The sequenced material came from CD8+ T cells from PBMCs. All receptors derive from a human donor with multiple sclerosis.

The rearrangement joins TRBV2 to TRBJ1-1, with no clear D. This CDR3 is 12 amino acids long. V was clipped by 10 bases and J by 4 bases, with 13 bases between them. Germline V gene sequence: CDR1 SNHLY, CDR2 FYNNEI. This chain's CDR3 is CANVPAGTEAFF. The CDR3 nucleotides read TGTGCCAACGTCCCGGCGGGCACTGAAGCTTTCTTT.

The rearrangement links TRBV4-2 to TRBJ2-2, with 9 positions matching TRBD1. V was clipped by 1 base and J by 3 bases; unmatched bases: 0. CDR1 is LGHNA, CDR2 YNFKEQ, per germline. The CDR3 is 15 amino acids. The CDR3, as DNA: TGTGCCAGCAGCCAAGGGACAGGGGACACCGGGGAGCTGTTTTTT. This sequence encodes CASSQGTGDTGELFF.

The chain joins TRBV4-1 to TRBJ2-7; the D gene is possibly TRBD1 (6 bases). Germline V gene lookup returns CDR1 MGHRA and CDR2 YSYEKL. CDR3 length: 14 amino acids. V lost 4 bases, J lost 2 bases, and 12 bases lay in between. CDR3 DNA sequence: TGCGCCAGCAGCCCGTGGGACACACCCTACGAGCAGTACGTC. It specifies CASSPWDTPYEQYV.

The V and J genes are TRBV14 and TRBJ1-5; 7 bases align to TRBD1. From germline, CDR1 is SGHDN and CDR2 FVKESK. The CDR3 covers 20 residues. J lost 1 base, V lost 0 bases, and 15 bases had no gene match. This chain's CDR3 is CASSQESQGNTNLSNQPQHF. The CDR3 DNA reads as TGTGCCAGCAGCCAAGAGTCACAGGGGAATACAAACTTAAGCAATCAGCCCCAGCATTTT.